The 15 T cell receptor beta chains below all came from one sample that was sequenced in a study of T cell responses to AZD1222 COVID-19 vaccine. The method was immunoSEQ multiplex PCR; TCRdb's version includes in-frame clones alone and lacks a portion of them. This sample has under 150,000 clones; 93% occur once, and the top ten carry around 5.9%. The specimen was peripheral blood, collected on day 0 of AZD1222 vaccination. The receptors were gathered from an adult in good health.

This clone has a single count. For the CDR3, the DNA is TGTGCCAGTAGTCTTACAGGGGACGGCTACACCTTC. As protein: CASSLTGDGYTF. The chain combines TRBV19 with TRBJ1-2, with 7 bases fitting TRBD1. The germline V gene encodes CDR1 LNHDA and CDR2 SQIVND (reference sequence). The CDR3 is made up of 12 amino acids. The trim removed 5 bases at V and 8 bases at J, leaving 5 bases unmatched.

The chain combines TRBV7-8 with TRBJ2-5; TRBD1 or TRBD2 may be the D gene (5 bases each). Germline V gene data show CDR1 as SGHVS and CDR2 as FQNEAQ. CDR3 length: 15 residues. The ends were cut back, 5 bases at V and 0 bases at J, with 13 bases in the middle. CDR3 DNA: TGTGCCAGCAGCACCACCCCGGGACACCAAGAGACCCAGTACTTC. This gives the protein CASSTTPGHQETQYF.

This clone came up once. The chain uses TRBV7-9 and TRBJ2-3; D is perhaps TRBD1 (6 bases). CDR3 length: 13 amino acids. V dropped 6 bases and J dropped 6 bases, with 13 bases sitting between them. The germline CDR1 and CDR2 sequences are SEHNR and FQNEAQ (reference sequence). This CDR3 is CASSSGQYDTQYF. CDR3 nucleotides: TGTGCCAGCAGTTCCGGACAGTACGATACGCAGTATTTT.

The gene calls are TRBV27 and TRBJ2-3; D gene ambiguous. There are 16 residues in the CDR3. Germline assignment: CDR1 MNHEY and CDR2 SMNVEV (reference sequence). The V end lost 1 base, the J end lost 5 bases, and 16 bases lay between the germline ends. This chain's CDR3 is CASSLLNFGILDTQYF. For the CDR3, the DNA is TGTGCCAGCAGTTTATTGAACTTCGGTATATTAGATACGCAGTATTTT.

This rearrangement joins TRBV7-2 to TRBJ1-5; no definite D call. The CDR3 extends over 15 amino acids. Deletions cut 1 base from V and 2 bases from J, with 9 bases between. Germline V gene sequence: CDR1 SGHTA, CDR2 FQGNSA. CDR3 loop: CASSLGAAGNQPQHF. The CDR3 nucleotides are TGTGCCAGCAGCTTAGGCGCAGCTGGCAATCAGCCCCAGCATTTT.

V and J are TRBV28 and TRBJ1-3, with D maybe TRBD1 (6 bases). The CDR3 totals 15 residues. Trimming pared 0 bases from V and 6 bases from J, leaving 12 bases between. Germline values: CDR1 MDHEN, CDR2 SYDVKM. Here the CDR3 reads CASSLWGTGLNTIYF. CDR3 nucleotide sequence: TGTGCCAGCAGTTTATGGGGAACAGGGTTAAACACCATATATTTT. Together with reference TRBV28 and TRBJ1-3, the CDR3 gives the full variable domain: DVKVTQSSRYLVKRTGEKVFLECVQDMDHENMFWYRQDPGLGLRLIYFSYDVKMKEKGDIPEGYSVSREKKERFSLILESASTNQTSMYLCASSLWGTGLNTIYFGEGSWLTVV.

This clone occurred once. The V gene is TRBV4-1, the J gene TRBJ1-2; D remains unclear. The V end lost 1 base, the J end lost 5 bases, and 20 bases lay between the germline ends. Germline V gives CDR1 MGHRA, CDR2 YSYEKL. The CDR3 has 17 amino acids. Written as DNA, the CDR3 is TGCGCCAGCAGCCAAGCAAGAGTGCCCTCCACGGAGTATGGCTACACCTTC. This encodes CASSQARVPSTEYGYTF.

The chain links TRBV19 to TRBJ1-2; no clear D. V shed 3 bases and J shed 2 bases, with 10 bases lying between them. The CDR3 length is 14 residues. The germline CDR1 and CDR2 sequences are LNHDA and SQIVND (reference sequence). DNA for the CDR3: TGTGCCAGTAGTATGGTGGACGGGAACTATGGCTACACCTTC. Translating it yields CASSMVDGNYGYTF. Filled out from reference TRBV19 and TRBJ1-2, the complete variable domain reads DGGITQSPKYLFRKEGQNVTLSCEQNLNHDAMYWYRQDPGQGLRLIYYSQIVNDFQKGDIAEGYSVSREKKESFPLTVTSAQKNPTAFYLCASSMVDGNYGYTFGSGTRLTVV.

The CDR3 DNA reads TGTGCCAGTAACACAGGGGATAGCAATCAGCCCCAGCATTTT. This translates into CASNTGDSNQPQHF. This sequence joins TRBV19 and TRBJ1-5; 7 bases are shared with TRBD1. CDR3 length: 14 amino acids. Germline CDR1 is LNHDA and CDR2 is SQIVND (reference sequence). The trim removed 7 bases at V and 0 bases at J, leaving 3 bases unmatched.

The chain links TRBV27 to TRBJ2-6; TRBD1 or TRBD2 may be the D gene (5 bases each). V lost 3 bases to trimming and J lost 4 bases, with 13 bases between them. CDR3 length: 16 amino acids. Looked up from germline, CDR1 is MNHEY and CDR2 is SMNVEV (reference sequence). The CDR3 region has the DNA TGTGCCAGCAGTTTTCAGTCCGGGACCGGGGCCAACGTCCTGACTTTC. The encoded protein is CASSFQSGTGANVLTF.

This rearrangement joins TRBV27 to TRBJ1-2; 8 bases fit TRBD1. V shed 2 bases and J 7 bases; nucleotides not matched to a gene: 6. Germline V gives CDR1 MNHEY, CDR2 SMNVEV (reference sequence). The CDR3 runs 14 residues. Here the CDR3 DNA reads TGTGCCAGCAGTTTAACGCAGGGGGCTTTTGGCTACACCTTC. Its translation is CASSLTQGAFGYTF.

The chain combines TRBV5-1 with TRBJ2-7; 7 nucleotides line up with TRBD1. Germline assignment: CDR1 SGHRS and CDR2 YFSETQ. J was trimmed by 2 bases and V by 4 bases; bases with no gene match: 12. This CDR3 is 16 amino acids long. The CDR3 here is CASSVIEGGVPYEQYF. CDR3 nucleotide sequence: TGCGCCAGCAGCGTTATTGAAGGGGGCGTCCCCTACGAGCAGTACTTC.

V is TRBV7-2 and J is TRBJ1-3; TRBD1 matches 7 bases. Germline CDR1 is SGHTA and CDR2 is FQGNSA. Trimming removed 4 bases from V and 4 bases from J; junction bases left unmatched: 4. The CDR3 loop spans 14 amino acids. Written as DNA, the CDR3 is TGTGCCAGCAGCTCGACAGGGCTCGGAAACACCATATATTTT. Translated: CASSSTGLGNTIYF.

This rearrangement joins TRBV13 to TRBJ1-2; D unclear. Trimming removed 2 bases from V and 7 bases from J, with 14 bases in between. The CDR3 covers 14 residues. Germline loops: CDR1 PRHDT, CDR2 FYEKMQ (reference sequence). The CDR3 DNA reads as TGTGCCAGCAGCTTAACGTCGAGAGAAGGTGGCTACACCTTC. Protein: CASSLTSREGGYTF.

CDR3 sequence reads: CASSGKSGRAGELFF. CDR3 nucleotides: TGTGCCAGCAGCGGAAAGAGCGGGAGGGCGGGGGAGCTGTTTTTT. V gene TRBV6-2 or TRBV6-3 combines with J gene TRBJ2-2; TRBD2 agrees at 10 bases. This CDR3 is 15 amino acids long. Trimming cost V 6 bases and J 8 bases; bases outside gene matches: 9. The germline V gene encodes CDR1 MNHEY and CDR2 SVGEGT.